The 25 T cell receptor beta chains reported below all come from one sample, sequenced in a study of tumor and adjacent non-tumor tissue in lung cancer. The library came from three nested PCR rounds adapted from ARM-PCR protocols. TCRdb reprocessed the multiplex PCR reads via MiXCR and lists one record per CDR3 protein. The sample carries 50,000 or so distinct CDR3 sequences, 74% recorded once. RNA was extracted from bulk tissue without any cell sorting. The normal lung tissue was taken more than 3 cm from the tumor edge. Sequenced input: distant non-tumor lung tissue. The origin of the receptors is a woman aged 60-70 years with non-small cell lung cancer.

This clonotype was detected once. The chain carries TRBV4-1 and TRBJ1-1, with D possibly being TRBD1 (6 bases). Trimming left V 1 base short and J 8 bases short, with 17 bases between. This CDR3 is 15 amino acids long. CDR1 and CDR2 (germline): MGHRA, YSYEKL. The CDR3 nucleotides are TGCGCCAGCAGCCAAGGACAAGGGGGGAAGGCAGAAGCTTTCTTT. This gives the protein CASSQGQGGKAEAFF.

This clonotype was picked up a small number of times. With a much larger clone just one base away, this may be a read error. The chain combines TRBV10-3 with TRBJ2-7, with 8 bases matching TRBD2. The CDR3 runs to 17 residues. Germline assignment: CDR1 ENHRY and CDR2 SYGVKD. The chain's CDR3 is CVISESKGSGSSYEQYF. The DNA of the CDR3 is TGTGTCATCAGTGAGTCCAAGGGGAGCGGGAGCTCCTACGAGCAGTACTTC.

Comment on this clonotype: Germline is not matched at one junction end, which may reflect a read error. The CDR3 sequence is CVSSPNPGQGAFGDAF. DNA of the CDR3: TGTGTCAGCAGCCCTAACCCGGGACAGGGGGCGTTTGGCGATGCCTTC. The V gene is TRBV4-2, the J gene TRBJ1-2; 12 bases fit TRBD1. Germline CDR1 LGHNA, CDR2 YNFKEQ. CDR3 length: 16 residues.

About this clonotype: One end of the junction does not line up with germline, which may come from a read error. This chain connects TRBV11-2 to TRBJ2-7; D is possibly TRBD1 or TRBD2 (5 bases each). CDR1 is SGHAT and CDR2 is FQNNGV in the germline V gene. The CDR3 has 13 residues. CDR3 nucleotide sequence: TGTGCCAGCAGCTTAGGGGACGGCTACGAGCACTATTTC. Translated: CASSLGDGYEHYF.

With respect to this clonotype: Without the conserved terminal phenylalanine or tryptophan, this CDR3 likely stems from a read error. V gene TRBV29-1 combines with J gene TRBJ1-5, with a tentative D call TRBD1 (5 bases). Germline loops: CDR1 SQVTM, CDR2 ANQGSEA. V lost 4 bases to trimming and J lost 4 bases, with 17 bases between them. The CDR3 loop spans 15 amino acids. The CDR3: CSVAKNSGPNQPQHL. For the CDR3, the DNA is TGCAGCGTTGCTAAGAACTCAGGGCCAAATCAGCCCCAGCATTTG.

On this clonotype: A much larger clone lies a single base off, so this may be a read error. The chain employs TRBV5-1 and TRBJ2-7; 9 nucleotides match TRBD1. The CDR3 contains 14 residues. Germline V CDR1 and CDR2: SGHRS, YFSETQ. Trimming took 1 base from V and 7 from J; bases not matched to a gene: 6. The CDR3 is CASSLQRTGEEQYF. CDR3 coding DNA: TGCGCCAGCAGCTTGCAGAGGACAGGGGAAGAGCAGTACTTC.

Notes on this clonotype: At one end, the junction sequence differs from germline, possibly due to a read error. The chain joins TRBV11-3 to TRBJ2-5; D is undetermined. The germline V gene encodes CDR1 SGHNT and CDR2 YENEEA. This CDR3 contains 14 residues. CDR3 loop: CASSSPRIHETQYF. CDR3 nucleotides: TGCGCCAGCAGCTCCCCTCGTATACATGAAACCCAGTACTTC.

A note on this clonotype: The germline gene is not matched at one end of the junction; a read error may be the cause. The rearrangement uses TRBV6-2 or TRBV6-3 and TRBJ2-1; D might be TRBD2 (6 bases). The CDR3 is 15 amino acids. Germline V gene sequence: CDR1 MNHEY, CDR2 SVGEGT. The CDR3 DNA reads as TGTGACAGCATTAACCCCCGGGGGATATCCAATGAGCAGTTCTTC. Amino acids: CDSINPRGISNEQFF.

Regarding this clonotype: Compared with germline, one end of the junction differs, possibly owing to a read error. The V and J genes are TRBV6-1 and TRBJ2-4, with 12 nucleotides matching TRBD1. Germline V gene data show CDR1 as MNHNS and CDR2 as SASEGT. The CDR3 is 18 amino acids. CDR3 in amino acids: CASSERGQGAVVKNIQYF. The CDR3 nucleotides read TGTGCCAGCAGTGAACGGGGACAGGGGGCCGTGGTCAAAAATATTCAGTACTTC.

This chain's CDR3 is CASSHTRDEASTF. In DNA, the CDR3 is TGTGCCAGCAGCCACACCCGGGACGAGGCTAGTACCTTC. The chain has TRBV14 and TRBJ1-2, with a weak D call TRBD1 (5 bases). Trimming left V 3 bases short and J 14 bases short, with 19 bases between. This CDR3 has 13 residues. The germline V gene has CDR1 SGHDN and CDR2 FVKESK.

This clonotype has a handful of counts. The V and J genes are TRBV20-1 and TRBJ1-1, with D perhaps TRBD1 (6 bases). The CDR3 covers 17 residues. Germline CDR1 is DFQATT and CDR2 is SNEGSKA (reference sequence). Between the trimmed V and J ends, which lost 4 bases and 0 bases, there was a span of 21 bases. CDR3 in DNA: TGCAGTGCTAATCACAAGGGGGAGTATCCCCTGAACACTGAAGCTTTCTTT. This gives the protein CSANHKGEYPLNTEAFF.

The chain is built from TRBV20-1 and TRBJ1-2, with D possibly TRBD1 on 6 matching bases. CDR1 is DFQATT, CDR2 SNEGSKA, per germline (reference sequence). V shed 5 bases and J shed 7 bases, with 17 bases lying between them. The CDR3 spans 13 residues. CDR3 sequence reads: CSAEVGGIFGYTF. Here the CDR3 DNA reads TGCAGTGCTGAGGTAGGGGGGATCTTTGGCTACACCTTC.

On this clonotype itself: The conserved closing phenylalanine or tryptophan is absent in this CDR3, likely reflecting a read error. The chain couples TRBV6-2 or TRBV6-3 to TRBJ2-1; 9 bases map to TRBD2. J gave up 2 bases and V 6 bases, and 2 bases lay outside the gene matches. The germline gives CDR1 MNHEY, CDR2 SVGEGT. The CDR3 loop spans 14 amino acids. As DNA, the CDR3 is TGTGCCAGCAGGGGACTAGCCCCCTACAATGAGCAGTTCTCC. This codes for CASRGLAPYNEQFS.

The rearrangement links TRBV12-3 or TRBV12-4 to TRBJ2-7; D is possibly TRBD1 or TRBD2 (5 bases each). The CDR3 covers 12 residues. CDR3 amino acids: CASLGGYYEQYF. CDR3 coding DNA: TGTGCTAGCCTTGGGGGATACTACGAGCAGTACTTC.

About this clonotype: A read error may be the cause here, since a much bigger clone is one base away. V usage is TRBV7-9 and J usage is TRBJ2-6; 11 bases agree with TRBD2. The CDR3 covers 21 residues. The V segment lost 2 bases and the J segment 1 base; nucleotides outside the gene matches: 13. Looked up from germline, CDR1 is SEHNR and CDR2 is FQNEAQ (reference sequence). The CDR3 sequence is CASSLCSTSGGLGSGANVLTF. DNA for the CDR3: TGTGCCAGCAGCTTATGTTCTACTAGCGGGGGTCTCGGGTCTGGGGCCAACGTCCTGACTTTC. The full variable domain, completed using reference TRBV7-9 and TRBJ2-6, is DTGVSQNPRHKITKRGQNVTFRCDPISEHNRLYWYRQTLGQGPEFLTYFQNEAQLEKSRLLSDRFSAERPKGSFSTLEIQRTEQGDSAMYLCASSLCSTSGGLGSGANVLTFGAGSRLTVL.

Details on this clonotype: Since a much larger clone is just one base distant, this may be a read error. The chain has TRBV30 and TRBJ1-2; a weak D match, TRBD1 (5 bases). Germline V gives CDR1 GTSNPN, CDR2 SVGIG (reference sequence). V lost 8 bases and J lost 8, with 21 bases in between. The CDR3 covers 13 residues. The CDR3, as DNA: TGTGCCGGCGTGGGATTTATAGGGGTCGGCTACACCTTC. It is translated as CAGVGFIGVGYTF.

Comment on this clonotype: One end of the junction is discordant with germline, which a read error may explain. The J gene is TRBJ1-2, the V gene TRBV6-2 or TRBV6-3; tentative D call: TRBD1 (6 bases). The germline V gene has CDR1 MNHEY and CDR2 SVGEGT. The CDR3 has 15 amino acids. The CDR3 sequence is CTSSYKLDRDYGYTF. CDR3 nucleotide sequence: TGTACCAGCAGTTACAAGTTGGACAGAGACTATGGCTACACCTTC.

This clonotype was counted a few times. The junction departs from the called germline gene at one end, perhaps through a read error. The chain joins TRBV11-3 to TRBJ2-1; 8 positions agree with TRBD2. Looked up from germline, CDR1 is SGHNT and CDR2 is YENEEA. The CDR3 sequence is 16 residues long. The CDR3 reads CASSRQGVAGYNEQFF. The CDR3 DNA reads TGTGCCAGCAGCAGGCAGGGCGTAGCGGGGTACAATGAGCAGTTCTTT.

The sample holds many counts of this clonotype. The genes are TRBV30 and TRBJ1-2; no firm D call. V gave up 3 bases and J gave up 4 bases, with 12 bases separating them. In germline, CDR1 is GTSNPN, CDR2 SVGIG (reference sequence). The CDR3 is made up of 13 amino acids. The CDR3 sequence: CAWRKGGLYGYTF. In DNA form, the CDR3 reads TGTGCCTGGAGAAAGGGTGGCCTCTATGGCTACACCTTC. Combining the CDR3 with reference TRBV30 and TRBJ1-2 gives the whole variable domain SQTIHQWPATLVQPVGSPLSLECTVEGTSNPNLYWYRQAAGRGLQLLFYSVGIGQISSEVPQNLSASRPQDRQFILSSKKLLLSDSGFYLCAWRKGGLYGYTFGSGTRLTVV.

On this clonotype: Lacking the conserved final phenylalanine or tryptophan, this CDR3 likely reflects a read error. It is unclear where the CDR3 begins or ends on the DNA, so no DNA is shown, and the CDR3 is as TCRdb lists it. The CDR3 spells CASSQDWERSNTDTEYL. The chain carries TRBV4-2 and TRBJ2-3; the table's D call of TRBD2 was not tested on the DNA. Termini included, the CDR3 measures 17 amino acids. The germline V gene encodes CDR1 LGHNA and CDR2 YNFKEQ.

The chain couples TRBV6-5 to TRBJ2-7, with 7 bases aligning to TRBD2. Per the germline V gene, CDR1 is MNHEY and CDR2 is SVGAGI. V shed 5 bases, J shed 2 bases, and the junction held 12 bases outside the gene matches. The CDR3 length is 16 residues. The CDR3 reads CASSPRIPAGAYEQYF. CDR3 bases: TGTGCCAGCAGTCCTCGTATTCCGGCGGGAGCCTACGAGCAGTACTTC.

About this clonotype: A junction end diverges from the germline sequence, so it may reflect a read error. J is TRBJ2-2 and V is TRBV6-2 or TRBV6-3; 8 bases are a match to TRBD1. Germline CDR1 MNHEY, CDR2 SVGEGT. The CDR3 loop spans 15 amino acids. The CDR3 region is CANSSQGANTGELFF. The CDR3 DNA reads as TGTGCCAACAGTTCCCAGGGGGCTAATACCGGGGAGCTGTTTTTT.

Remarks on this clonotype: A much bigger clone sits one base away, suggesting this may be a read error. CDR3 sequence reads: CATSDLGVWGASVVIGNSAEAFF. DNA for the CDR3: TGTGCCACCAGTGATTTGGGGGTCTGGGGGGCTTCGGTGGTGATAGGAAACTCGGCTGAAGCTTTCTTT. The chain joins TRBV24-1 to TRBJ1-1; tentatively, D is TRBD1 (6 bases). V was clipped by 0 bases and J by 6 bases, with 37 bases between them. This CDR3 has 23 residues. Germline V CDR1 and CDR2: KGHDR, SFDVKD.

Points on this clonotype: The junction differs from germline at one of its ends, possibly a read error. V and J are TRBV4-3 and TRBJ2-6, with D maybe TRBD1 (5 bases). The germline gives CDR1 LGHNA, CDR2 YSLEER. There are 16 residues in the CDR3. CDR3 amino acids: CASCPVRTSGANVLTF. The CDR3 nucleotides are TGCGCCAGCTGCCCGGTACGGACCTCTGGGGCCAACGTCCTGACCTTC.

Notes on this clonotype: The junction does not match germline at one end; this may be a read error. This chain links TRBV20-1 with TRBJ2-3; D is unclear. The CDR3 has 14 residues. CDR1 and CDR2 from the germline V gene are DFQATT and SNEGSKA (reference sequence). The CDR3 DNA reads TGCAATGCTAGAGATGCCCGGGCGAGAGATACGCAGTATTTT. It codes for CNARDARARDTQYF.